This T cell receptor (beta chain) was sequenced for a study of T cells in Graves' hyperthyroidism and ophthalmopathy. Study-level findings and limits: Most clonotypes expanded in thyroid above 0.001 were likewise present in blood.

This clonotype has ten or more counts. Its antigen is not identified. Amplification of TCR beta CDR3 regions was performed using RNA transcripts as template. TCR CDR3 underwent first-round RT-PCR with the HTBI primer set. TCRdb used MiXCR to reprocess the multiplex PCR reads, holding one entry per CDR3 protein. This table has 450,000 to 650,000 distinct CDR3 sequences, about 14% appearing once. J lost 5 bases, V lost 3 bases, and 4 bases had no gene match. The CDR3 has 14 amino acids. Germline CDR1 and CDR2: SGHAT and FQDESV (reference sequence). Specimen: blood. The chain uses TRBV11-1 and TRBJ1-1, with TRBD1 identical over 9 bases. The sequence was obtained from a woman aged 18 to 35 with Graves' ophthalmopathy. CDR3 DNA sequence: TGTGCCAGCAGCTTGGACAGGGGAGAGACTGAAGCTTTCTTT. It specifies CASSLDRGETEAFF. The complete variable domain, with remaining parts taken from reference TRBV11-1 and TRBJ1-1, reads EAEVAQSPRYKITEKSQAVAFWCDPISGHATLYWYRQILGQGPELLVQFQDESVVDDSQLPKDRFSAERLKGVDSTLKIQPAELGDSAMYLCASSLDRGETEAFFGQGTRLTVV.